Listed below are T cell receptor beta chains from one sample, sequenced in a study of CD8 T cells in Susac syndrome. TCRdb passed the immunoSEQ multiplex PCR reads through MiXCR, listing each CDR3 protein once. In the table there are approximately 210,000 distinct CDR3 sequences, 95% of which are singletons. The specimen sequenced was CD4+ T cells from PBMCs. The receptors here all came from a human donor with multiple sclerosis. Each CDR3 is given with its conserved first and last residue. The order of the fields is D gene, J gene, clone size, V gene, CDR3 protein, CDR3 DNA. D genes are given only for firm matches. The listing skips clone size in some rows; elsewhere it reads once, few, many or a size class.

d_gene: TRBD2
j_gene: TRBJ2-2
abundance: -
v_gene: TRBV3-1
CDR3aa: CAAGTSHGELFF
CDR3nt: TGTGCGGCCGGGACTAGCCACGGGGAGCTGTTTTTT

d_gene: -
j_gene: TRBJ2-7
abundance: few
v_gene: TRBV9
CDR3aa: CASSVGGAVYEQYF
CDR3nt: TGTGCCAGCAGCGTAGGAGGGGCGGTCTACGAGCAGTACTTC

d_gene: -
j_gene: TRBJ1-1
abundance: -
v_gene: TRBV15
CDR3aa: CATSRARGLMNTEAFF
CDR3nt: TGTGCCACCAGCAGAGCCCGGGGACTTATGAACACTGAAGCTTTCTTT

d_gene: TRBD2
j_gene: TRBJ2-7
abundance: -
v_gene: TRBV7-9
CDR3aa: CASSFSLGTTTYEQYF
CDR3nt: TGTGCCAGCAGCTTTTCACTCGGGACTACCACCTACGAGCAGTACTTC

d_gene: TRBD1
j_gene: TRBJ1-6
abundance: -
v_gene: TRBV13
CDR3aa: CASSYGQGRGNSPLHF
CDR3nt: TGTGCCAGCAGCTACGGACAGGGCCGAGGTAATTCACCCCTCCACTTT

d_gene: -
j_gene: TRBJ2-7
abundance: -
v_gene: TRBV7-8
CDR3aa: CASSSRTDTGEQYF
CDR3nt: TGTGCCAGCAGCTCCAGGACGGATACGGGCGAGCAGTACTTC

d_gene: TRBD2
j_gene: TRBJ2-3
abundance: -
v_gene: TRBV20-1
CDR3aa: CSAGLAGRGTDTQYF
CDR3nt: TGCAGTGCCGGACTAGCGGGGCGAGGCACAGATACGCAGTATTTT

d_gene: -
j_gene: TRBJ2-7
abundance: -
v_gene: TRBV9
CDR3aa: CASSVAGQTYEQYF
CDR3nt: TGTGCCAGCAGCGTAGCCGGCCAAACCTACGAGCAGTACTTC

d_gene: -
j_gene: TRBJ2-7
abundance: -
v_gene: TRBV29-1
CDR3aa: CSVLKDRPYEQYF
CDR3nt: TGCAGCGTCCTTAAAGACAGGCCCTACGAGCAGTACTTC

d_gene: -
j_gene: TRBJ1-2
abundance: -
v_gene: TRBV4-2
CDR3aa: CASSQTGGYTF
CDR3nt: TGTGCCAGCAGCCAGACTGGGGGCTACACCTTC

d_gene: TRBD2
j_gene: TRBJ2-1
abundance: -
v_gene: TRBV9
CDR3aa: CASSASGGYYNEQFF
CDR3nt: TGTGCCAGCAGCGCAAGCGGGGGTTATTACAATGAGCAGTTCTTC

d_gene: TRBD2
j_gene: TRBJ2-5
abundance: -
v_gene: TRBV4-1
CDR3aa: CASSSSTSGFGETQYF
CDR3nt: TGCGCCAGCAGTTCGTCGACTAGCGGGTTTGGAGAGACCCAGTACTTC

d_gene: -
j_gene: TRBJ2-1
abundance: -
v_gene: TRBV5-1
CDR3aa: CASSLITADNEQFF
CDR3nt: TGCGCCAGCAGCTTGATTACAGCGGACAATGAGCAGTTCTTC

d_gene: -
j_gene: TRBJ2-7
abundance: -
v_gene: TRBV30
CDR3aa: CAWSADRRTYEQYF
CDR3nt: TGTGCCTGGAGCGCAGACAGGAGAACCTACGAGCAGTACTTC

d_gene: -
j_gene: TRBJ1-2
abundance: once
v_gene: TRBV4-2
CDR3aa: CASSHSRGTGGDTF
CDR3nt: TGTGCCAGCAGCCATTCAAGAGGGACGGGTGGTGACACCTTC

d_gene: -
j_gene: TRBJ2-7
abundance: -
v_gene: TRBV9
CDR3aa: CASSVAAWTVEQYF
CDR3nt: TGTGCCAGCAGCGTAGCGGCCTGGACTGTCGAGCAGTACTTC

d_gene: -
j_gene: TRBJ2-5
abundance: once
v_gene: TRBV18
CDR3aa: CASSGVETQYF
CDR3nt: TGTGCCAGCTCAGGGGTTGAGACCCAGTACTTC

d_gene: -
j_gene: TRBJ1-2
abundance: once
v_gene: TRBV3-1
CDR3aa: CASSQAGPPYGYTF
CDR3nt: TGTGCCAGCAGCCAAGCCGGGCCTCCCTATGGCTACACCTTC

d_gene: -
j_gene: TRBJ1-1
abundance: -
v_gene: TRBV10-3
CDR3aa: CAISGGAEAFF
CDR3nt: TGTGCCATCAGCGGTGGGGCAGAAGCTTTCTTT

d_gene: -
j_gene: TRBJ2-2
abundance: -
v_gene: TRBV2
CDR3aa: CASMVDRNTGELFF
CDR3nt: TGTGCCAGCATGGTGGACCGGAACACCGGGGAGCTGTTTTTT

d_gene: -
j_gene: TRBJ2-7
abundance: -
v_gene: TRBV20-1
CDR3aa: CSARDEQTYEQYF
CDR3nt: TGCAGTGCTAGAGATGAACAGACTTACGAGCAGTACTTC

d_gene: TRBD2
j_gene: TRBJ2-1
abundance: -
v_gene: TRBV30
CDR3aa: CAWSLGLAGVSEQFF
CDR3nt: TGTGCCTGGAGTTTAGGATTAGCGGGAGTCAGTGAGCAGTTCTTC

d_gene: -
j_gene: TRBJ1-2
abundance: -
v_gene: TRBV6-5
CDR3aa: CASSYSRDPNYGYTF
CDR3nt: TGTGCCAGCAGTTACTCGAGGGACCCTAACTATGGCTACACCTTC

d_gene: TRBD2
j_gene: TRBJ2-7
abundance: -
v_gene: TRBV4-1
CDR3aa: CASSQTGTSGRGEQYF
CDR3nt: TGCGCCAGCAGCCAAACCGGGACTAGCGGGAGAGGCGAGCAGTACTTC

d_gene: TRBD1
j_gene: TRBJ1-2
abundance: -
v_gene: TRBV29-1
CDR3aa: CSVGTGIEGYTF
CDR3nt: TGCAGCGTTGGGACAGGGATAGAAGGCTACACCTTC

d_gene: TRBD2
j_gene: TRBJ2-7
abundance: -
v_gene: TRBV6-1
CDR3aa: CASRLTSGRSSYEQYF
CDR3nt: TGTGCCAGCAGGCTCACTAGCGGGAGGTCCTCCTACGAGCAGTACTTC

d_gene: -
j_gene: TRBJ2-6
abundance: -
v_gene: TRBV18
CDR3aa: CASSVNLGSGANVLTF
CDR3nt: TGTGCCAGCTCAGTTAACCTGGGCTCTGGGGCCAACGTCCTGACTTTC

d_gene: -
j_gene: TRBJ1-3
abundance: -
v_gene: TRBV7-2
CDR3aa: CASSRQSSGNTIYF
CDR3nt: TGTGCCAGCAGTCGACAGAGCTCTGGAAACACCATATATTTT

d_gene: -
j_gene: TRBJ2-3
abundance: -
v_gene: TRBV7-2
CDR3aa: CASSTWGTDTQYF
CDR3nt: TGTGCCAGCAGCACTTGGGGCACAGATACGCAGTATTTT

d_gene: -
j_gene: TRBJ1-1
abundance: -
v_gene: TRBV20-1
CDR3aa: CSAINSDRSNTEAFF
CDR3nt: TGCAGTGCTATTAACAGCGATCGGTCCAACACTGAAGCTTTCTTT

d_gene: -
j_gene: TRBJ1-5
abundance: -
v_gene: TRBV20-1
CDR3aa: CSAGRGVTQPQHF
CDR3nt: TGCAGTGCGGGCAGGGGAGTGACTCAGCCCCAGCATTTT

d_gene: -
j_gene: TRBJ2-7
abundance: once
v_gene: TRBV7-3
CDR3aa: CASSPDVHYEQYF
CDR3nt: TGTGCCAGCAGTCCCGATGTACACTACGAGCAGTACTTC

d_gene: TRBD1
j_gene: TRBJ2-3
abundance: -
v_gene: TRBV30
CDR3aa: CAWRWTGGPGTQYF
CDR3nt: TGTGCCTGGAGGTGGACAGGGGGGCCCGGTACGCAGTATTTT

d_gene: -
j_gene: TRBJ2-2
abundance: -
v_gene: TRBV12-3/TRBV12-4
CDR3aa: CASSFLGAGELFF
CDR3nt: TGTGCCAGCAGTTTTCTTGGGGCCGGGGAGCTGTTTTTT

d_gene: TRBD1
j_gene: TRBJ2-5
abundance: -
v_gene: TRBV3-1
CDR3aa: CASSVRQGSSETQYF
CDR3nt: TGTGCCAGCAGCGTTAGACAGGGGTCCAGCGAGACCCAGTACTTC

d_gene: TRBD1
j_gene: TRBJ1-6
abundance: -
v_gene: TRBV20-1
CDR3aa: CSALRPGQNNSPLHF
CDR3nt: TGCAGTGCCCTCAGACCGGGACAGAATAATTCACCCCTCCACTTT

d_gene: -
j_gene: TRBJ1-1
abundance: -
v_gene: TRBV5-6
CDR3aa: CASSLSGDTEAFF
CDR3nt: TGTGCCAGCAGCTTGAGCGGGGACACTGAAGCTTTCTTT

d_gene: TRBD1
j_gene: TRBJ2-4
abundance: -
v_gene: TRBV11-2
CDR3aa: CASSSVSVDRVNIQYF
CDR3nt: TGTGCCAGCAGCTCAGTTAGTGTGGACAGGGTCAACATTCAGTACTTC

d_gene: -
j_gene: TRBJ1-5
abundance: -
v_gene: TRBV6-5
CDR3aa: CASGTGKDNQPQHF
CDR3nt: TGTGCCAGCGGAACAGGGAAGGACAATCAGCCCCAGCATTTT

d_gene: -
j_gene: TRBJ1-1
abundance: -
v_gene: TRBV7-9
CDR3aa: CASSFAHAQAFF
CDR3nt: TGTGCCAGCAGCTTCGCCCATGCGCAAGCTTTCTTT

d_gene: -
j_gene: TRBJ2-3
abundance: -
v_gene: TRBV4-2
CDR3aa: CASSPYETDTQYF
CDR3nt: TGTGCCAGCAGCCCCTATGAAACAGATACGCAGTATTTT

d_gene: -
j_gene: TRBJ2-1
abundance: once
v_gene: TRBV29-1
CDR3aa: CSVEPTLLAADYNEQFF
CDR3nt: TGCAGCGTTGAACCCACCTTGTTAGCGGCAGATTACAATGAGCAGTTCTTC

d_gene: TRBD1
j_gene: TRBJ1-5
abundance: -
v_gene: TRBV20-1
CDR3aa: CSARQGLTDQPQHF
CDR3nt: TGCAGTGCTCGACAGGGGTTAACGGATCAGCCCCAGCATTTT

d_gene: -
j_gene: TRBJ2-2
abundance: -
v_gene: TRBV30
CDR3aa: CAWSSGPLRELFF
CDR3nt: TGTGCCTGGAGTTCGGGACCCCTAAGGGAGCTGTTTTTT

d_gene: -
j_gene: TRBJ2-1
abundance: -
v_gene: TRBV27
CDR3aa: CASSHRRASVYNEQFF
CDR3nt: TGTGCCAGCAGCCATAGGAGGGCTAGCGTGTACAATGAGCAGTTCTTC

d_gene: -
j_gene: TRBJ1-6
abundance: -
v_gene: TRBV3-1
CDR3aa: CASSQDARVGSPLHF
CDR3nt: TGTGCCAGCAGCCAAGATGCCAGGGTGGGTTCACCCCTCCACTTT